The 10 T cell receptor beta chains reported below all come from one sample, sequenced in a study of CD8+ T cells in alopecia areata. Extraction and reverse transcription of RNA yielded cDNA as the sequencing template. Clones were sequenced by immunoSEQ multiplex PCR, and TCRdb holds only the in-frame ones, with some missing. The sample contains approximately 170,000 clones, 60% to 75% of which appear only once. As for treatment: oral pan-JAK inhibitor, 5-10 mg twice daily. The sequenced sample was CD4+ T cells sorted from blood, obtained at week 24, from a patient treated with tofacitinib. The receptors derive from a human donor with alopecia areata.

This clone was recorded a few times. This chain uses TRBV2 with TRBJ1-2; possibly TRBD1 for D (6 bases). CDR3 length: 13 amino acids. The germline gives CDR1 SNHLY, CDR2 FYNNEI. The V and J ends lost 8 bases and 3 bases respectively, with 13 bases between them. In nucleotides, the CDR3 is TGTGCCAGCGCAGCCGGGACATACTATGGCTACACCTTC. The encoded protein is CASAAGTYYGYTF.

The J gene is TRBJ2-3, the V gene TRBV30; 7 bases agree with TRBD2. Losses at the gene ends were 8 bases for V and 6 bases for J; bases not matched to a gene: 11. The germline V gene encodes CDR1 GTSNPN and CDR2 SVGIG (reference sequence). This CDR3 has 13 amino acids. CDR3: CALAVFKVDTQYF. In DNA, the CDR3 is TGTGCCCTAGCGGTATTTAAGGTGGATACGCAGTATTTT. Combining the CDR3 with reference TRBV30 and TRBJ2-3 gives the whole variable domain SQTIHQWPATLVQPVGSPLSLECTVEGTSNPNLYWYRQAAGRGLQLLFYSVGIGQISSEVPQNLSASRPQDRQFILSSKKLLLSDSGFYLCALAVFKVDTQYFGPGTRLTVL.

The V call is TRBV7-2, the J call TRBJ2-7; the match to TRBD2 covers 7 bases. CDR3 length: 16 amino acids. Unmatched junction bases numbered 11, after V lost 5 bases and J lost 1 base. Germline V gives CDR1 SGHTA, CDR2 FQGNSA. The CDR3 protein is CASSPYETGGSYEQYF. CDR3 nucleotide sequence: TGTGCCAGCAGCCCTTACGAGACGGGAGGATCCTACGAGCAGTACTTC.

This clone turned up a few times. This sequence joins TRBV6-5 and TRBJ2-7, with 10 bases lining up with TRBD2. The CDR3 is 14 residues long. V was pared by 6 bases and J by 8 bases, with 10 bases of the junction left unmatched. Germline V gene lookup returns CDR1 MNHEY and CDR2 SVGAGI. Here the CDR3 reads CASSYVERGGQQYF. The DNA of the CDR3 is TGTGCCAGCAGCTACGTCGAGCGGGGGGGCCAGCAGTACTTC.

V and J are TRBV25-1 and TRBJ2-3, with TRBD2 identical over 11 bases. From germline, CDR1 is MGHDK and CDR2 SYGVNS. Trimming cost V 8 bases and J 2 bases; bases outside gene matches: 6. The CDR3 extends over 15 amino acids. The CDR3 DNA sequence: TGTGCCAGCCTTCGGACTAGCGGGTCCACAGATACGCAGTATTTT. Translating it yields CASLRTSGSTDTQYF.

This clone has only a few counts. The genes are TRBV5-1 and TRBJ2-6, with unresolved D. CDR1 and CDR2 (germline): SGHRS, YFSETQ. Trimming pared 1 base from V and 1 base from J, leaving 6 bases between. This CDR3 is built from 15 residues. The CDR3 bases are TGCGCCAGCAGCTTGATGGAATCTGGGGCCAACGTCCTGACTTTC. Protein sequence: CASSLMESGANVLTF.

This clone was seen only a few times. The chain is built from TRBV4-1 and TRBJ2-5; maybe TRBD2 (5 bases). V was cut by 3 bases and J by 2 bases, with 13 bases left in between. CDR3 length: 15 residues. The germline CDR1 and CDR2 sequences are MGHRA and YSYEKL. This CDR3 reads CASSHPLAQQETQYF. The CDR3 nucleotides read TGCGCCAGCAGCCATCCCTTAGCGCAGCAAGAGACCCAGTACTTC.

V is TRBV6-5 and J is TRBJ2-5; TRBD1 is a possible D gene (5 bases). Germline lookup yields CDR1 MNHEY and CDR2 SVGAGI. The CDR3 totals 14 residues. V lost 0 bases and J lost 4, with 9 bases in between. The CDR3: CASSYSGASETQYF. The CDR3 nucleotides are TGTGCCAGCAGTTACTCAGGGGCTTCAGAGACCCAGTACTTC.

This clone was detected only a few times. V gene TRBV25-1 combines with J gene TRBJ2-2; D call uncertain. The CDR3 runs to 14 residues. Per the germline V gene, CDR1 is MGHDK and CDR2 is SYGVNS. Trimming pared 6 bases from V and 1 base from J, leaving 9 bases between. This CDR3 reads CASSQKVNTGELFF. The CDR3 DNA reads TGTGCCAGCAGCCAGAAGGTGAACACCGGGGAGCTGTTTTTT.

The gene calls are TRBV27 and TRBJ2-1; no clear D gene. The CDR3 totals 17 residues. Deletions cut 2 bases from V and 0 bases from J, with 14 bases between. Germline-derived CDR1 and CDR2 are MNHEY and SMNVEV (reference sequence). CDR3: CASSLQAPDSSYNEQFF. CDR3 nucleotide sequence: TGTGCCAGCAGTTTACAGGCGCCTGATAGCTCCTACAATGAGCAGTTCTTC.